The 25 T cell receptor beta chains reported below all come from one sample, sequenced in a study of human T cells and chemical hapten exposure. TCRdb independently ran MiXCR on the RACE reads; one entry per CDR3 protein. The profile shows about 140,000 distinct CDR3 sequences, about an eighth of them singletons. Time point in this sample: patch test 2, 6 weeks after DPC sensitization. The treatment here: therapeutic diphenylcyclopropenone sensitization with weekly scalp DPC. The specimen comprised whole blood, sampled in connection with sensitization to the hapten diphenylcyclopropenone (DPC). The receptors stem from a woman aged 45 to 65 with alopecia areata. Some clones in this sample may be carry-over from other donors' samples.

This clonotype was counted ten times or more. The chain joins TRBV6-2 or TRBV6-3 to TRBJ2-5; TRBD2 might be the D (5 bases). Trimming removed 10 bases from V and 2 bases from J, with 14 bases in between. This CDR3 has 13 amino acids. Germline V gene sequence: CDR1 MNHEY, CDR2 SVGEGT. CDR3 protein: CAIRTWTQETQYF. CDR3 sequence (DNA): TGTGCCATACGAACCTGGACTCAAGAGACCCAGTACTTC.

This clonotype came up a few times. CDR3 sequence: CSALIANYGYTF. CDR3 nucleotides: TGCAGTGCTCTCATAGCTAACTATGGCTACACCTTC. V is TRBV20-1 and J is TRBJ1-2; the D is unclear. Trimming removed 5 bases at V and 0 bases at J, with 7 bases between. Germline loops: CDR1 DFQATT, CDR2 SNEGSKA (reference sequence). The CDR3 consists of 12 residues.

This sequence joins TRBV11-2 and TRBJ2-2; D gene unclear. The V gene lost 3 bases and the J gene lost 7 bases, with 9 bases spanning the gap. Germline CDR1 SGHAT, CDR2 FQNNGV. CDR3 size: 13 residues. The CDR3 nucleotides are TGTGCCAGCAGCTTGGGTTTTGGCGGGGAGCTGTTTTTT. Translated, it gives CASSLGFGGELFF.

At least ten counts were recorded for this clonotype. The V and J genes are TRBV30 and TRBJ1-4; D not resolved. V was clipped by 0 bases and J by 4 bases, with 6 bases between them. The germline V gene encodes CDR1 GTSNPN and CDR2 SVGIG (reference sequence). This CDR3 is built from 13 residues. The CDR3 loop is CAWSVRINEKLFF. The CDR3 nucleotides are TGTGCCTGGAGTGTACGCATTAATGAAAAACTGTTTTTT.

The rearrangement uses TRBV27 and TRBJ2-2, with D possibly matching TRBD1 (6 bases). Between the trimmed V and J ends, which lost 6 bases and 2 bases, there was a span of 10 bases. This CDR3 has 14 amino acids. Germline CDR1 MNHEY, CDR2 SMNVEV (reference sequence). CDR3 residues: CASRSGQNTGELFF. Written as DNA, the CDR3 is TGTGCCAGCAGATCGGGACAAAACACCGGGGAGCTGTTTTTT.

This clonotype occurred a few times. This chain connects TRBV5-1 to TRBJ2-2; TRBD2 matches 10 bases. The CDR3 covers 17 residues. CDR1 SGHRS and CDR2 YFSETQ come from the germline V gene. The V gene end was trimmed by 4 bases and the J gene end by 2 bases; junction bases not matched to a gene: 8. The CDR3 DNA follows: TGCGCCAGCAGCCCGCGCCTAGCGGGAGCAAACACCGGGGAGCTGTTTTTT. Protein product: CASSPRLAGANTGELFF.

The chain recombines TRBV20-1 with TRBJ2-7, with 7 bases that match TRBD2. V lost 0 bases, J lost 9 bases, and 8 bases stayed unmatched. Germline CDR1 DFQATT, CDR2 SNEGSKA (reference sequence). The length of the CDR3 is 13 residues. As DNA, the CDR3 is TGCAGTGCTAGAGACTTAGGTGGACTAGGGCAGTACTTC. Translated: CSARDLGGLGQYF.

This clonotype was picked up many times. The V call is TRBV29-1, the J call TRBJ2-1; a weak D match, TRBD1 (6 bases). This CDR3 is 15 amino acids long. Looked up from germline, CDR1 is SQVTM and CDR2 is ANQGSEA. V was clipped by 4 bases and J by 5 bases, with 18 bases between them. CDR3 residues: CSVASTGPPNNEQFF. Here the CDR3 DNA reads TGCAGCGTTGCCTCCACAGGGCCCCCTAACAATGAGCAGTTCTTC.

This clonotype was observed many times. The CDR3: CASTPFPGELFF. CDR3 DNA: TGTGCCAGCACACCCTTCCCCGGGGAGCTGTTTTTT. This chain links TRBV6-1 with TRBJ2-2; D call uncertain. Germline CDR1 and CDR2: MNHNS and SASEGT. V was trimmed by 7 bases and J by 6 bases, leaving 9 bases between them. This CDR3 has 12 residues.

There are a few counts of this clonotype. DNA of the CDR3: TGTGCCAGCAGTGAAGCCCTCTATTTGAATGAGCAGTTCTTC. Translated: CASSEALYLNEQFF. This chain uses TRBV2 with TRBJ2-1, with D unresolved. The CDR3 spans 14 residues. Germline V CDR1 and CDR2: SNHLY, FYNNEI. Trimming stripped 0 bases from V and 7 bases from J, with 10 bases between.

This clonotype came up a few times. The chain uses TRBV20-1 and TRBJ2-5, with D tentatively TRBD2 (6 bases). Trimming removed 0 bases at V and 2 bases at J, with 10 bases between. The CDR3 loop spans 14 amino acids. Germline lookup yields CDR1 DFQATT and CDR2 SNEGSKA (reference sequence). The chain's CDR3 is CSARDGAGQETQYF. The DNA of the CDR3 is TGCAGTGCTAGAGACGGGGCGGGACAAGAGACCCAGTACTTC.

This CDR3 is CASSLRGDRVYNEQFF. The CDR3 DNA reads TGTGCCAGCAGCTTGAGAGGGGACAGGGTTTACAATGAGCAGTTCTTC. The chain has TRBV5-5 and TRBJ2-1; TRBD1 aligns across 9 bases. There are 16 residues in the CDR3. The J segment lost 4 bases and the V segment lost 1 base, leaving 6 bases of the junction unmatched. Germline V gene data show CDR1 as SGHKS and CDR2 as YYEKEE (reference sequence).

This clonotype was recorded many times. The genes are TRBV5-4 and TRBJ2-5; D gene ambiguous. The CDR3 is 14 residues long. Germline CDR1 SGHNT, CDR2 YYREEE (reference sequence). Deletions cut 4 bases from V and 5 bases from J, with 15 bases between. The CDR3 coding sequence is TGTGCCAGCAGCCCCCGGACGTCCCACGAGACCCAGTACTTC. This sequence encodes CASSPRTSHETQYF.

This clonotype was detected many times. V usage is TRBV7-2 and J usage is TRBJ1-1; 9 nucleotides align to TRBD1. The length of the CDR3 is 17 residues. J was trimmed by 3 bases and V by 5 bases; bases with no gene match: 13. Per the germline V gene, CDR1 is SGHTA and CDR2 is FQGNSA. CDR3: CASSPWTGVPRDTEAFF. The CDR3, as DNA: TGTGCCAGCAGCCCCTGGACAGGGGTCCCGAGGGACACTGAAGCTTTCTTT.

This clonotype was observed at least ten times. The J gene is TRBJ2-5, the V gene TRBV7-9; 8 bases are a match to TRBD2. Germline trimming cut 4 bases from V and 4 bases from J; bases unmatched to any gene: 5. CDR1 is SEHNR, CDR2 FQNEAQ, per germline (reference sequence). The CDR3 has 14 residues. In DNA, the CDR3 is TGTGCCAGCAGCTCCGAGCGGGAGCGAGAGACCCAGTACTTC. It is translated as CASSSERERETQYF.

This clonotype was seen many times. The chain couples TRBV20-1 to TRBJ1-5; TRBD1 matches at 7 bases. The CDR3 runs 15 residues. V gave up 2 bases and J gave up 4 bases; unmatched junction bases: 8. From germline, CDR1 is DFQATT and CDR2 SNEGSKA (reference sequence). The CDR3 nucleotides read TGCAGTGCTAGACCCCAGGGGGGTAAGAATCAGCCCCAGCATTTT. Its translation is CSARPQGGKNQPQHF.

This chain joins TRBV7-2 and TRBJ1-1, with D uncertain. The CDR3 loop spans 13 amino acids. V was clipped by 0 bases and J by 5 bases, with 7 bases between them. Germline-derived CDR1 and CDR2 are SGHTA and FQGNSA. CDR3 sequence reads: CASSLASYTEAFF. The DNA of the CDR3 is TGTGCCAGCAGCTTAGCGTCCTATACTGAAGCTTTCTTT.

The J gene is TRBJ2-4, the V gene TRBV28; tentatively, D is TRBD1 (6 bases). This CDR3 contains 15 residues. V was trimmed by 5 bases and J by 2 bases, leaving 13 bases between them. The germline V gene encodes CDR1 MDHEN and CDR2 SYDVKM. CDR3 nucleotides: TGTGCCAGCAGTACCCCAGGGGCTACCAAAAACATTCAGTACTTC. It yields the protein CASSTPGATKNIQYF.

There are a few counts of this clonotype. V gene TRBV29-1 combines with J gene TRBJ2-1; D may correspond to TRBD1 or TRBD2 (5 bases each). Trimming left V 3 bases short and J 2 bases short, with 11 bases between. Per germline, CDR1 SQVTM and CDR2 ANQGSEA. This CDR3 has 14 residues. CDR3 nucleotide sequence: TGCAGCGTTGATTTTGGGGGAACCTACAATGAGCAGTTCTTC. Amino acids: CSVDFGGTYNEQFF.

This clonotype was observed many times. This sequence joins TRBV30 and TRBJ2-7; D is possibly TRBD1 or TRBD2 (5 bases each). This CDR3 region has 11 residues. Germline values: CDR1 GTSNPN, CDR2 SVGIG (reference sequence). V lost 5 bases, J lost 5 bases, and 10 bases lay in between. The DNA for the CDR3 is TGTGCCTGGGGGCTGGGGGACGAGCAGTACTTC. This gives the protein CAWGLGDEQYF.

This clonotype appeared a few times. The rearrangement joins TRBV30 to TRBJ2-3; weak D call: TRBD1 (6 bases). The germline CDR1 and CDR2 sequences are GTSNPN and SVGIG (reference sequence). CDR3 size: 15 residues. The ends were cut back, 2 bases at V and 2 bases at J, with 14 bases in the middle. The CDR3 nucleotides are TGTGCCTGGAGTCCACAGGGTTCCCCCACAGATACGCAGTATTTT. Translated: CAWSPQGSPTDTQYF. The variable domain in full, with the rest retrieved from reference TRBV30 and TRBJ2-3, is SQTIHQWPATLVQPVGSPLSLECTVEGTSNPNLYWYRQAAGRGLQLLFYSVGIGQISSEVPQNLSASRPQDRQFILSSKKLLLSDSGFYLCAWSPQGSPTDTQYFGPGTRLTVL.

The CDR3 bases are TGCAGTGCTAGGGTGATCCAAGAGACCCAGTACTTC. It specifies CSARVIQETQYF. The V call is TRBV20-1, the J call TRBJ2-5, with D unresolved. The germline V and J ends were trimmed by 3 bases and 1 base, with 6 bases remaining between them. There are 12 residues in the CDR3. Per the germline V gene, CDR1 is DFQATT and CDR2 is SNEGSKA (reference sequence).

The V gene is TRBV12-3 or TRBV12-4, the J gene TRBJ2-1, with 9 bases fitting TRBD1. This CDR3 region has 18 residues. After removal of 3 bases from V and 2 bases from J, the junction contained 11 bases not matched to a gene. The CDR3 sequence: CASSLFDRGVTPYNEQFF. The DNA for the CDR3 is TGTGCCAGCAGTTTGTTCGACAGGGGGGTGACTCCCTACAATGAGCAGTTCTTC.

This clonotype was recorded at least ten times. The CDR3: CASSLSGNTGELFF. For the CDR3, the DNA is TGTGCCAGTAGTCTGAGCGGGAACACCGGGGAGCTGTTTTTT. The chain employs TRBV19 and TRBJ2-2; the D gene is possibly TRBD2 (5 bases). The V gene lost 5 bases and the J gene lost 1 base, with 8 bases spanning the gap. Germline CDR1 LNHDA, CDR2 SQIVND (reference sequence). CDR3 length: 14 amino acids.

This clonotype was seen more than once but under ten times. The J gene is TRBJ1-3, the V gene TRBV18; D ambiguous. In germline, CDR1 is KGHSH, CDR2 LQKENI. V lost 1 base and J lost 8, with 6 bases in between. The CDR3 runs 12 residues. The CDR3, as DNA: TGTGCCAGCTCACCACAGGGTGACACCATATATTTT. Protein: CASSPQGDTIYF.